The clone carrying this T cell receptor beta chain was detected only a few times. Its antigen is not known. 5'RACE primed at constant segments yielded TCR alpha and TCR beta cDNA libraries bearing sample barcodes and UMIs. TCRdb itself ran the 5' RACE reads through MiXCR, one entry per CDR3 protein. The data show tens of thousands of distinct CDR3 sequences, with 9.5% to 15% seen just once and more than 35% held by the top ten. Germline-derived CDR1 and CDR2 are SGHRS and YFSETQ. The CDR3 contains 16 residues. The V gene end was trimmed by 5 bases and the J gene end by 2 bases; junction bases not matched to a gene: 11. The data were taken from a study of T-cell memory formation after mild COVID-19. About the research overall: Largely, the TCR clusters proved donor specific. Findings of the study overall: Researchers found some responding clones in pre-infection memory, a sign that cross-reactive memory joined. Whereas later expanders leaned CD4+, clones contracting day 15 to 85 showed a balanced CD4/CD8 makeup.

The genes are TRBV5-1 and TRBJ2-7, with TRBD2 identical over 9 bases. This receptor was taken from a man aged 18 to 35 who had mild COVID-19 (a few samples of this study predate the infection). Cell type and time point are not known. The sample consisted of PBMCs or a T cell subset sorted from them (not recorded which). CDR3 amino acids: CASRSVEAGGPYEQYF. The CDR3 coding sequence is TGCGCCAGCAGATCGGTAGAAGCGGGGGGCCCCTACGAGCAGTACTTC.